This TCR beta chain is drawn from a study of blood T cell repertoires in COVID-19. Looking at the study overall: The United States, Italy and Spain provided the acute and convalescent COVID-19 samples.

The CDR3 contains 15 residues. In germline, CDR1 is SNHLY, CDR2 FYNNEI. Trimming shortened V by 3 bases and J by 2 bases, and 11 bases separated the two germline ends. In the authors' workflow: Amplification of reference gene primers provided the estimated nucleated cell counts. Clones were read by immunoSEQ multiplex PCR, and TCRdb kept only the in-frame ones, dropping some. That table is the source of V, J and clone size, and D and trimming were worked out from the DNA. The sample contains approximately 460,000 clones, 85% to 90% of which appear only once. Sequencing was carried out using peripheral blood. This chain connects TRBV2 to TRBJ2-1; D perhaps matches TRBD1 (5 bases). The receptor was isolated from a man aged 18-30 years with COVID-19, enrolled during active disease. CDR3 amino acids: CASSEVGQAYNEQFF. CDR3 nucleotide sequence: TGTGCCAGCAGTGAGGTAGGACAAGCCTACAATGAGCAGTTCTTC.